The 13 T cell receptor beta chains below all came from one sample that was sequenced in a study of T cell responses to AZD1222 COVID-19 vaccine. Some clones are missing from TCRdb's copy, which holds only in-frame ones; the method was immunoSEQ multiplex PCR. The table has over 95,000 clones, 80% to 95% seen once. The source material was peripheral blood, sampled on day 0 of AZD1222 vaccination. The receptor set was obtained from an adult in good health.

Regarding this clone: One junction end disagrees with the germline gene, perhaps due to a read error. The V and J genes are TRBV7-9 and TRBJ1-1, with unresolved D. CDR3 length: 10 residues. Germline V CDR1 and CDR2: SEHNR, FQNEAQ (reference sequence). For the CDR3, the DNA is TGCTTGCACGGGAACACTGAAGCTTTCTTT. Residues: CLHGNTEAFF. The full variable domain, completed using reference TRBV7-9 and TRBJ1-1, is DTGVSQNPRHKITKRGQNVTFRCDPISEHNRLYWYRQTLGQGPEFLTYFQNEAQLEKSRLLSDRFSAERPKGSFSTLEIQRTEQGDSAMYLCLHGNTEAFFGQGTRLTVV.

The V call is TRBV6-5, the J call TRBJ1-1, with D uncertain. V dropped 10 bases and J dropped 4 bases, with 13 bases sitting between them. CDR1 and CDR2 from the germline V gene are MNHEY and SVGAGI. This CDR3 contains 12 residues. CDR3 region: CANSKFGTEAFF. CDR3 DNA sequence: TGTGCCAATTCGAAGTTTGGCACTGAAGCTTTCTTT.

The gene calls are TRBV7-9 and TRBJ1-4; D is unresolved. The CDR3 spans 15 residues. V lost 5 bases and J lost 0, with 10 bases in between. Germline V lookup: CDR1 SEHNR, CDR2 FQNEAQ (reference sequence). CDR3 nucleotide sequence: TGTGCCAGCAGCCCGGAAGCTGCAACTAATGAAAAACTGTTTTTT. Protein product: CASSPEAATNEKLFF.

The rearrangement uses TRBV13 and TRBJ1-2, with D unclear. Trimming stripped 5 bases from V and 3 bases from J, with 13 bases between. Germline V lookup: CDR1 PRHDT, CDR2 FYEKMQ (reference sequence). This CDR3 region has 14 residues. The DNA for the CDR3 is TGTGCCAGCAGCGACCAGACTCTAGACTATGGCTACACCTTC. It specifies CASSDQTLDYGYTF.

The chain recombines TRBV6-5 with TRBJ2-2; tentatively, D is TRBD2 (5 bases). V dropped 6 bases and J dropped 0 bases, with 8 bases sitting between them. The CDR3 has 14 amino acids. In germline, CDR1 is MNHEY, CDR2 SVGAGI. CDR3 nucleotide sequence: TGTGCCAGCAGAGACGGGGCGAACACCGGGGAGCTGTTTTTT. It encodes CASRDGANTGELFF.

This clone was counted between two and nine times. V gene TRBV10-3 combines with J gene TRBJ2-3; D remains unclear. The V end lost 0 bases, the J end lost 3 bases, and 7 bases lay between the germline ends. The CDR3 runs 14 residues. From germline, CDR1 is ENHRY and CDR2 SYGVKD. The CDR3 here is CAISESELTDTQYF. CDR3 sequence (DNA): TGTGCCATCAGTGAGTCTGAGCTGACAGATACGCAGTATTTT.

This chain connects TRBV7-3 to TRBJ2-1; 11 positions agree with TRBD2. CDR3 length: 19 residues. The ends lost 4 bases at V and 4 bases at J; junction bases unmatched: 15. Germline assignment: CDR1 SGHTA and CDR2 FQGTGA. CDR3 loop: CASSSQALGTSGKYNEQFF. DNA of the CDR3: TGTGCCAGCAGCTCCCAAGCCCTCGGGACTAGCGGCAAATACAATGAGCAGTTCTTC.

The rearrangement links TRBV19 to TRBJ2-7; perhaps TRBD1 as D (7 bases). The germline V gene has CDR1 LNHDA and CDR2 SQIVND (reference sequence). This CDR3 comprises 14 residues. The V and J ends lost 5 bases and 3 bases respectively, with 14 bases between them. Written as DNA, the CDR3 is TGTGCCAGTAGTCCCCGGGGGACAGTCTACGAGCAGTACTTC. Translating it yields CASSPRGTVYEQYF.

The rearrangement links TRBV11-1 to TRBJ1-5; no definite D call. This CDR3 is built from 14 residues. The germline V and J ends were trimmed by 0 bases and 4 bases, with 7 bases remaining between them. The germline gives CDR1 SGHAT, CDR2 FQDESV (reference sequence). The CDR3 loop reads CASSLAPGNQPQHF. The CDR3 nucleotides read TGTGCCAGCAGCTTAGCGCCGGGGAATCAGCCCCAGCATTTT.

This chain joins TRBV28 and TRBJ2-7; no clear D. The V end was cut by 3 bases, the J end by 3 bases, with 6 bases between. Germline-derived CDR1 and CDR2 are MDHEN and SYDVKM. This CDR3 comprises 12 residues. CDR3 coding DNA: TGTGCCAGCAGTTTTGGGAACTACGAGCAGTACTTC. It codes for CASSFGNYEQYF.

The rearrangement joins TRBV28 to TRBJ1-6, with D maybe TRBD1 (5 bases). From germline, CDR1 is MDHEN and CDR2 SYDVKM. The CDR3 covers 14 residues. The V gene lost 8 bases and the J gene lost 7 bases, with 15 bases spanning the gap. The CDR3 region has the DNA TGTGCCAGCCGTGGGGGGGGTGGAAATTCACCCCTCCACTTT. Translating it yields CASRGGGGNSPLHF.

The gene calls are TRBV12-3 or TRBV12-4 and TRBJ1-1; D may be TRBD1 (5 bases). The CDR3 totals 13 residues. V was clipped by 7 bases and J by 4 bases, with 13 bases between them. The CDR3 region is CASTLGVGTEAFF. DNA of the CDR3: TGTGCCAGCACCTTGGGGGTAGGCACTGAAGCTTTCTTT.

J is TRBJ2-5 and V is TRBV6-5; TRBD2 might be the D (5 bases). V shed 4 bases and J shed 1 base, with 10 bases lying between them. The CDR3 covers 14 residues. Germline lookup yields CDR1 MNHEY and CDR2 SVGAGI. CDR3 sequence reads: CASSSRRGQETQYF. CDR3 sequence (DNA): TGTGCCAGCAGTTCTCGTCGGGGCCAAGAGACCCAGTACTTC.